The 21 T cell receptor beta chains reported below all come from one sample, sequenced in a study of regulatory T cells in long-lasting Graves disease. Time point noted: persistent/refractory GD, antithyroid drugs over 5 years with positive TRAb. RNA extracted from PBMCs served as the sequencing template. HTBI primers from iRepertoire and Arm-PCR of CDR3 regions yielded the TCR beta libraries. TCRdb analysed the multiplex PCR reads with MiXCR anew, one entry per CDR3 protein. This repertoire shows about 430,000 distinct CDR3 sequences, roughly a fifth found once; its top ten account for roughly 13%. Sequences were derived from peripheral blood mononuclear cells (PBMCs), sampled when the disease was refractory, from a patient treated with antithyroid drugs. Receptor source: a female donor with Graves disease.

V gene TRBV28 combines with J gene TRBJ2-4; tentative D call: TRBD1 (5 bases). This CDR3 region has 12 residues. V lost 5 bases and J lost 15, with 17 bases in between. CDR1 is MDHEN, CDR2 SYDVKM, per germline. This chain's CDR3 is CASSNPTAKGYF. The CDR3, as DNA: TGTGCCAGCAGTAATCCGACAGCCAAGGGGTACTTC.

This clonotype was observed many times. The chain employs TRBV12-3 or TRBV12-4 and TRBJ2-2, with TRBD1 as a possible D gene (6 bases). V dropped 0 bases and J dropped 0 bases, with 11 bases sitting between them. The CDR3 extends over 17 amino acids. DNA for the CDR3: TGTGCCAGCAGTTTAGCTACAGGGAGCGCGAACACCGGGGAGCTGTTTTTT. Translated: CASSLATGSANTGELFF.

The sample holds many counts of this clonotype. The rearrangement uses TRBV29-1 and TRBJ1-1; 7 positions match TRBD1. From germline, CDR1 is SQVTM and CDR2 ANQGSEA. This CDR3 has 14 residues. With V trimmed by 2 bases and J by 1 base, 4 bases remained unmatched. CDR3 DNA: TGCAGCGTTGAATGGGACAGCTCGAACACTGAAGCTTTCTTT. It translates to CSVEWDSSNTEAFF.

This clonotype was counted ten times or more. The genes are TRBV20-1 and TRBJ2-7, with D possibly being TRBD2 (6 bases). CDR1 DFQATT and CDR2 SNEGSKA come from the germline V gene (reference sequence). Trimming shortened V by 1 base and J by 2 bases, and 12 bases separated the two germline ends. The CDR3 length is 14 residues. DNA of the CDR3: TGCAGTGCTAGAGCAGGCGGGGTTACCTACGAGCAGTACTTC. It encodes CSARAGGVTYEQYF.

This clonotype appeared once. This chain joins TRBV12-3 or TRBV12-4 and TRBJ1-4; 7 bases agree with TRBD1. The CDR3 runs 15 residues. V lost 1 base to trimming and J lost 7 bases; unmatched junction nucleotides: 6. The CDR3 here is CASSLGLGGLEKLFF. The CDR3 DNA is TGTGCCAGCAGTTTAGGGCTAGGGGGCCTTGAAAAACTGTTTTTT.

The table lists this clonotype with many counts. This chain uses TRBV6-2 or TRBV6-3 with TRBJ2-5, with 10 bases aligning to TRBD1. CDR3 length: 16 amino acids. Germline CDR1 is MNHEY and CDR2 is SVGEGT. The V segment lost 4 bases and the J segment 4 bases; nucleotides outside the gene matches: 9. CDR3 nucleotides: TGTGCCAGCAGTTTCTCCCCGGGACAGGGGCGAGAGACCCAGTACTTC. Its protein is CASSFSPGQGRETQYF.

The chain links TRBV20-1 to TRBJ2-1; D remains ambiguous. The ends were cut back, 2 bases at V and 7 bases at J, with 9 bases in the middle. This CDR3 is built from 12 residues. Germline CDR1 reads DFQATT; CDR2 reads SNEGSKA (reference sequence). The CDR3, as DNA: TGCAGTGCTAGACCAACTGGGAATGAGCAGTTCTTC. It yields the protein CSARPTGNEQFF.

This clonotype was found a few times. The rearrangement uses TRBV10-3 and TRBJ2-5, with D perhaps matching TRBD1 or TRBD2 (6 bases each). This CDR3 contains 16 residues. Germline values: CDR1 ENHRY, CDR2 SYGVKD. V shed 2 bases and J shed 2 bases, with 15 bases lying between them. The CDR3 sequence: CAISEGGRGGQETQYF. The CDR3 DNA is TGTGCCATCAGTGAGGGGGGGAGAGGGGGGCAAGAGACCCAGTACTTC.

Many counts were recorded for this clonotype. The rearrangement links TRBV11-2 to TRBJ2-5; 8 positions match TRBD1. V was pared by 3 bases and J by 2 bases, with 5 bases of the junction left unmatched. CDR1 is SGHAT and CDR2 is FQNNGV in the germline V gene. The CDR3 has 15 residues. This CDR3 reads CASSFQQGEQETQYF. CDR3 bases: TGTGCCAGCAGCTTTCAACAGGGGGAACAAGAGACCCAGTACTTC.

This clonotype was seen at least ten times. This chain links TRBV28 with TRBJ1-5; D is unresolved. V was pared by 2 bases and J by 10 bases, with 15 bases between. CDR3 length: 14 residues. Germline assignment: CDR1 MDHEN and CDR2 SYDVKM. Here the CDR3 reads CASSLSPGMKPQHF. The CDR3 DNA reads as TGTGCCAGCAGTTTAAGTCCCGGGATGAAACCCCAGCATTTT.

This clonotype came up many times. CDR3: CASSQVRGPTEAFF. The CDR3 DNA follows: TGTGCCAGCAGCCAAGTTAGGGGCCCCACTGAAGCTTTCTTT. V usage is TRBV3-1 and J usage is TRBJ1-1, with D perhaps matching TRBD1 (5 bases). The V gene's germline CDR1 is LGHDT and CDR2 YNNKEL (reference sequence). The CDR3 spans 14 residues. V was cut by 1 base and J by 4 bases, with 10 bases left in between.

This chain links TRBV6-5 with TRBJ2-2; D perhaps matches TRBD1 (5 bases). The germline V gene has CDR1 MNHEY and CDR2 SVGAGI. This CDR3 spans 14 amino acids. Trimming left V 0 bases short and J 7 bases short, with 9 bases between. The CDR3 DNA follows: TGTGCCAGCAGTTACTCTGGGGCGGTCGGGGAGCTGTTTTTT. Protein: CASSYSGAVGELFF.

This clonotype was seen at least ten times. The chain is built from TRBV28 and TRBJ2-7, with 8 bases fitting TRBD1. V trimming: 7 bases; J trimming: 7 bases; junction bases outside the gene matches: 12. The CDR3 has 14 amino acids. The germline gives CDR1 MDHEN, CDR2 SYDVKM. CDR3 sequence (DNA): TGTGCCAGCAATGGTGGGCAGGGGGCGCGGGAGCAGTACTTC. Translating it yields CASNGGQGAREQYF.

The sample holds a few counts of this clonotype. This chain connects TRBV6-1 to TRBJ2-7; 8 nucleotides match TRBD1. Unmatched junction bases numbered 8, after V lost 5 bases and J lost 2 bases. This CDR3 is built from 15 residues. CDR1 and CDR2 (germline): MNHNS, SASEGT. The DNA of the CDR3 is TGTGCCAGCAGTAAAACGTTGGGACAGGCCTACGAGCAGTACTTC. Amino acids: CASSKTLGQAYEQYF.

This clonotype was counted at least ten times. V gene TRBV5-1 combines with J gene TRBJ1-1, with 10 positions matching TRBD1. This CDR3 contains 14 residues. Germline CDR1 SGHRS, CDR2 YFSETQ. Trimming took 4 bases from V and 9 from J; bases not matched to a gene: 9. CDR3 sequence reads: CASSVGTGEVKAFF. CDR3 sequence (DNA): TGCGCCAGCAGCGTAGGGACAGGGGAAGTGAAAGCTTTCTTT.

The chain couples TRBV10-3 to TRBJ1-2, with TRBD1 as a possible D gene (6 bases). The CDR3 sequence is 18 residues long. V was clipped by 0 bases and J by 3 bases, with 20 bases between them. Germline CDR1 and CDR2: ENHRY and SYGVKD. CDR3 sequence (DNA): TGTGCCATCAGTGAGTCGTGGGGACAAGGGGTGGACGACTATGGCTACACCTTC. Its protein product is CAISESWGQGVDDYGYTF.

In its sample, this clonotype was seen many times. The DNA for the CDR3 is TGTGCCAGCAGTTTATTTGACGGACCCTATGGCTACACCTTC. Protein: CASSLFDGPYGYTF. V is TRBV28 and J is TRBJ1-2; D unclear. Germline V gene lookup returns CDR1 MDHEN and CDR2 SYDVKM. Trimming took 1 base from V and 4 from J, leaving 10 bases between them. The CDR3 consists of 14 residues.

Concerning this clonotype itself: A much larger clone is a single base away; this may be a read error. CDR3 nucleotide sequence: TGTGCCAGCAGCCCTACAATAGCCAAAAGCATTCAGTACTTC. The encoded protein is CASSPTIAKSIQYF. The V call is TRBV12-3 or TRBV12-4, the J call TRBJ2-4; D not certain. The CDR3 runs 14 residues.

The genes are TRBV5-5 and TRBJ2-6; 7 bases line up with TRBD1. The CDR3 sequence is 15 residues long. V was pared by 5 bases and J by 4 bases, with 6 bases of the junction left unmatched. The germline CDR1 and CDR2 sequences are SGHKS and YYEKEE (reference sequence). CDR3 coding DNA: TGTGCCAGCAGGTTAGGGGGCGTCGGGGCCAACGTCCTGACTTTC. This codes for CASRLGGVGANVLTF.

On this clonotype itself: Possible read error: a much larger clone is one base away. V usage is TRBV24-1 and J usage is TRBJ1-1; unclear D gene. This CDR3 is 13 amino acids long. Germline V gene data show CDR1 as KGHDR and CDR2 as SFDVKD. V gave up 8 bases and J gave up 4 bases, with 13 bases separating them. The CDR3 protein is CATTEGSGTEAFF. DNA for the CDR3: TGTGCCACCACCGAAGGGTCGGGCACTGAAGCTTTCTTT.

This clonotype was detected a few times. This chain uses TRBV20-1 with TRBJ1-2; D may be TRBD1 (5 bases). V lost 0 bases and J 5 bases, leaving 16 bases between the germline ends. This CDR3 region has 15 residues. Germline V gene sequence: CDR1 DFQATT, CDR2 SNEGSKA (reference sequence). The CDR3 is CSARDRGGTYYGYTF. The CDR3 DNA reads TGCAGTGCTAGAGATCGGGGAGGGACGTATTATGGCTACACCTTC.